This T cell receptor beta chain was sequenced during a study of blood T cell repertoires in COVID-19. Study context: The United States, Italy and Spain were the sources of the acute and convalescent COVID-19 samples. PBMCs, B-cell-depleted T cells, or T cells were the source of the cDNA or gDNA that made up the material.

Authors' analysis steps: Reference gene primer amplification yielded estimated nucleated cell counts. Only in-frame clones appear in the TCRdb table, and some are missing; sequencing was by immunoSEQ multiplex PCR. V and J calls and clone size are given by that table; D and trimming were obtained from the DNA. This repertoire shows 150,000 or so clones, approximately 83% found once; its top ten account for 3.5% to 4.5%. Sample: peripheral blood. This clonotype was obtained from a woman aged 55-75 years with acute or convalescent COVID-19.

CDR3 region: CASSESWSSKETQYF. The CDR3 DNA sequence: TGCGCCAGCAGTGAGTCTTGGAGTAGCAAAGAGACCCAGTACTTC. This chain uses TRBV10-1 with TRBJ2-5, with D unresolved. The germline V and J ends were trimmed by 0 bases and 3 bases, with 11 bases remaining between them. The CDR3 length is 15 residues. Per germline, CDR1 WNHNN and CDR2 SYGVQD (reference sequence).